This T cell receptor beta chain was identified in a study of T cell responses to AZD1222 COVID-19 vaccine (dated by TCRdb to the early 2020s). With regard to the full study: TCR sequencing covered roughly 230 trial participants: 207 given two doses of AZD1222 and 26 given two doses of MenACWY control vaccine. Trial participants were enrolled by age into subgroups of 18-55, 56-69 and 70-plus years, and around 140, 26 and 57 TCR-sequenced participants, respectively, were included in these subgroups. General findings and caveats noted by the study authors: Vaccine-associated CD4 TCRs spanned the whole spike protein, with dominant responses in regions 160-218 and 743-854. Because no day 14 peak-response samples were available, the repertoires could be characterized only after the peak T cell response. Reportedly, close to half of the unique spike-specific TCRs recognized epitopes lying outside the regions that are mutated in the B.1.351 and B.1.1.7 variants. After two AZD1222 doses, spike-specific TCR breadth and depth were significantly higher than at day 0 and than in MenACWY recipients. In the small 56-69-year group, the increase in depth fell short of significance, most likely because of low power. Participants were mostly white British, with more females than males. The authors suggested clonal diversity may have been underestimated. Conclusions about previously exposed vaccinees were limited because only a handful of AZD1222 recipients were SARS-CoV-2 seropositive at baseline.

Reading the label with the study, this specimen's time point is: about 28 days (+/-7) after the second vaccine dose. Because spike-specific TCR depth and breadth did not differ between the two schedules, AZD1222 recipients who got a second dose at roughly 4 weeks were pooled with those who got a second dose at roughly 12 weeks. The vaccinee samples were drawn from two UK trials, COV001 and COV002, one of which was a single-blind randomized controlled phase 2/3 trial testing AZD1222 (ChAdOx1 nCoV-19) in healthy adults. Trial participant PBMC samples were collected at day 0 and day 28 after the second dose for TCRbeta chain sequencing. Notes on this clone: Its antigen remains undetermined. Qualities for individual bases were not recorded, and no much larger clone is one base off.

The junction carries 5 bases between V and J, which are trimmed by 5 bases and 6 bases respectively. The CDR3 has 11 amino acids, counting the end cysteine and phenylalanine. CDR3 DNA only is kept here, 33 bases in frame from base 1. The CDR3 regions of human TCRbeta chains were analyzed by immunosequencing. The study's processing was this. TCRs in the repertoires were compared against a reference library of SARS-CoV-2-specific TCRs that had been generated with the MIRA antigen-specificity platform. Breadth was defined as the fraction of unique TCRs that were SARS-CoV-2-associated, and depth was defined as the fraction of total T cells that were SARS-CoV-2-associated. Each spike-specific TCR was assigned to its reactive spike region and to a CD4 or CD8 class using the MIRA data. Log10-transformed breadth and depth values were compared by one-way ANOVA with Sidak's multiple comparisons tests. Imported from immuneACCESS, the table was reduced by TCRdb to in-frame sequences with V and J called. These copies leave out some clones; in studies compared against another copy, an unresolved V gene accounts for under half, and the cause of the remainder is not known. The DNA was the basis for D and trimming; V, J and clone size are from that table. This sample is represented by about 120,000 clones; about 88% of them were singletons. The ten largest clonotypes hold less than 3.5% of the sample.

The receptor chain draws on TRBV12-3 or TRBV12-4 and TRBJ2-1, with the D gene not clear enough to name. The TCR originated in an adult who received the AZD1222 COVID-19 vaccine. The starting material was peripheral blood, obtained 28 days after the second AZD1222 dose. The sequenced DNA: TGTGCCAGCAGTATCCTCAATGAGCAGTTCTTC. Its protein is CASSILNEQFF.